This is a list of T cell receptor beta chains from one sample in a study of blood T cell repertoires in COVID-19. Method: immunoSEQ multiplex PCR; TCRdb's copy keeps in-frame clones and lacks some. This table holds about 91,000 clones, around 80% found once. Specimen: peripheral blood. Receptors originate from a man aged 70-80 years with acute or convalescent COVID-19. Each CDR3 is given with its conserved first and last residue. D genes are given only for firm matches.

TRBJ2-3	-	16	TRBV30	CAWSAKKRTGTDTQYF	TGTGCCTGGAGTGCTAAAAAACGGACAGGCACAGATACGCAGTATTTT
TRBJ1-2	-	11	TRBV30	CAWTYNYGYTF	TGTGCCTGGACCTATAACTATGGCTACACCTTC
TRBJ2-5	-	15	TRBV5-4	CASSFRARGKETQYF	TGTGCCAGCAGCTTTAGGGCCCGGGGGAAAGAGACCCAGTACTTC
TRBJ2-2	TRBD1	16	TRBV27	CASSRGDRGRTGELFF	TGTGCCAGCTCCCGGGGGGACAGGGGGCGCACCGGGGAGCTGTTTTTT
TRBJ2-1	TRBD2	16	TRBV7-7	CAGLGGRGPSYNEQFF	TGTGCTGGACTGGGGGGGAGAGGTCCCTCCTACAATGAGCAGTTCTTC
TRBJ1-6	TRBD1	15	TRBV5-1	CASSPGDSPNSPLHF	TGCGCCAGCAGCCCGGGGGACAGTCCTAATTCACCCCTCCACTTT
TRBJ2-2	TRBD1	16	TRBV5-1	CASSLDPTGAGGELFF	TGCGCCAGCAGTCTTGACCCGACAGGGGCGGGCGGGGAGCTGTTTTTT
TRBJ2-7	TRBD1	15	TRBV5-5	CASSYDRASSYEQYF	TGTGCCAGCAGCTACGACAGGGCGAGCTCCTACGAGCAGTACTTC
TRBJ2-7	TRBD2	15	TRBV2	CASSDVGAGKNEQYF	TGTGCCAGCAGTGATGTGGGAGCGGGGAAAAACGAGCAGTACTTC
TRBJ2-1	-	15	TRBV7-6	CASSLASGPYNEQFF	TGTGCCAGCAGCTTAGCAAGCGGTCCTTACAATGAGCAGTTCTTC
TRBJ1-2	-	15	TRBV6-5	CASSYSAAGYYGYTF	TGTGCCAGCAGTTACTCGGCCGCGGGATACTATGGCTACACCTTC